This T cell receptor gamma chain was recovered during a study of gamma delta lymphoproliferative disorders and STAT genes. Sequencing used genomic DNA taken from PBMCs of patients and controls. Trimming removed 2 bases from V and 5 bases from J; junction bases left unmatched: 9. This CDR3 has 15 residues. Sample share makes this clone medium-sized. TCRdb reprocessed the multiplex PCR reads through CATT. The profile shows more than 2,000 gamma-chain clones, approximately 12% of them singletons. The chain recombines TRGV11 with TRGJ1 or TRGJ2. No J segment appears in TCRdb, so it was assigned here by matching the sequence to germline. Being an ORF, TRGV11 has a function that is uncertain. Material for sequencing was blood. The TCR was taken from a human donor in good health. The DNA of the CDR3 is TGTGCCTGCTGGATTAGGCCCGTGGGAAATTATAAGAAACTCTTT. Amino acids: CACWIRPVGNYKKLF.